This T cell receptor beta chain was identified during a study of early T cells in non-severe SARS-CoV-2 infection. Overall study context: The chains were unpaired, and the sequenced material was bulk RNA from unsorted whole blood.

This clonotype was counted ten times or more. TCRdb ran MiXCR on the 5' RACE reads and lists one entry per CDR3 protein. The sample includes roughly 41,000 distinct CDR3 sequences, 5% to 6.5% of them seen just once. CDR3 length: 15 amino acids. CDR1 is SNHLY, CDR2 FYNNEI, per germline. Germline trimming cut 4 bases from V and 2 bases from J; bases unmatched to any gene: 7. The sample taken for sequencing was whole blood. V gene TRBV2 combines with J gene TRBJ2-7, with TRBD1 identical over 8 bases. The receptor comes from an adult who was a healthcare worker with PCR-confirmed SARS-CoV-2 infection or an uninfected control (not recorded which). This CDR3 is CASSVATGATYEQYF. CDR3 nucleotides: TGTGCCAGCAGTGTCGCGACAGGGGCGACCTACGAGCAGTACTTC.